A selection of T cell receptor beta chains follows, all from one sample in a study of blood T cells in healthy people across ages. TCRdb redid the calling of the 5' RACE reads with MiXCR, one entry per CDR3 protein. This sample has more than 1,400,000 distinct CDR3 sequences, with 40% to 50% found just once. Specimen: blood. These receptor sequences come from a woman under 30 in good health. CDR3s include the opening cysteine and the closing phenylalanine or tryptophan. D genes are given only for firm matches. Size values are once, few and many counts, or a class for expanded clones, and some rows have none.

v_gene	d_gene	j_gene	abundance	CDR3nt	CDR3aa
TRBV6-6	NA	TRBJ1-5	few	TGTGCCAGCAGTTACTCACCCGGCAATCAGCCCCAGCATTTT	CASSYSPGNQPQHF
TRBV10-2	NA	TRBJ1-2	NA	TGCGCCAGCAGTGAGTCGCAATACTATGGCTACACCTTC	CASSESQYYGYTF
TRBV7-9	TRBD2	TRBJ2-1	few	TGTGCCAGCAGCTTTCTGTCTAGCGGGAGTTACGGCAGTCGCGGTGAGCAGTTCTTC	CASSFLSSGSYGSRGEQFF
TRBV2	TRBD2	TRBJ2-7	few	TGTGCCAGCAGTCGCTCCACGTCTGTAGCGGGAGCGAGGGAGCAGTACTTC	CASSRSTSVAGAREQYF
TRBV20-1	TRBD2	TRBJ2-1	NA	TGCAGTGCTCCCGGGACTAGCGGGAGCTGGGGCAATGAGCAGTTCTTC	CSAPGTSGSWGNEQFF
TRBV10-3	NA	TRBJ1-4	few	TGTGCCATCAGTGAGTCGGGGGGTCACGAAAAACTGTTTTTT	CAISESGGHEKLFF
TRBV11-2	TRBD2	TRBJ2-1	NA	TGTGCCAGCAGCTTAGAAGGGCTAGCGGGACTTTACAATGAGCAGTTCTTC	CASSLEGLAGLYNEQFF
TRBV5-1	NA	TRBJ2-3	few	TGCGCCAGCGAAAACAGCCCAAGGGGGGGGAATATAGATACGCAGTATTTT	CASENSPRGGNIDTQYF
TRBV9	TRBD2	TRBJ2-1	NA	TGTGCCAGCAACCCGGGACTAGGATCCTACAATGAGCAGTTCTTC	CASNPGLGSYNEQFF
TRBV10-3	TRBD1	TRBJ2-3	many	TGTGCCATCAGTGAGCGACAGGGTTTCACAGATACGCAGTATTTT	CAISERQGFTDTQYF
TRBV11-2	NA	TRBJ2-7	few	TGTGCCAGCACCACGACAGGAAACCCCTACGAGCAGTACTTC	CASTTTGNPYEQYF
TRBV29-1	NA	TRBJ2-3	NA	TGCAGCGTTGAAGGCGGCGCCTTTGGGGCAGATACGCAGTATTTT	CSVEGGAFGADTQYF
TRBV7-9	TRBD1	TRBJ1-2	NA	TGTGCCAGCAGCCCAGTACGGGGACAGGGCCTAGCTAACTATGGCTACACCTTC	CASSPVRGQGLANYGYTF
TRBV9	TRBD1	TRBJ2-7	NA	TGTGCCAGCAGCGTTAGAGGGGGCGACGAGCAGTACTTC	CASSVRGGDEQYF
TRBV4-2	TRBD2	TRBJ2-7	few	TGTGCCAGCAGCCCCTCTAGCGGGGCGATCTACGAGCAGTACTTC	CASSPSSGAIYEQYF
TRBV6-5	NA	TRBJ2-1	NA	TGTGCCAGCAGTTACTTAGCGGACCGAGAGAATGAGCAGTTCTTC	CASSYLADRENEQFF
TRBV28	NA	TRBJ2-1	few	TGTGCCAGCAGCCTAACAGAATACAATGAGCAGTTCTTC	CASSLTEYNEQFF
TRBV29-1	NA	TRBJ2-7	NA	TGCAGCGTTGAAGTCTCAACCTCTGCTACCGAGCAGTACTTC	CSVEVSTSATEQYF
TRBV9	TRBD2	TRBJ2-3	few	TGTGCCAGCAGCGTTATCGGGAGGGGACTGGGCACAGATACGCAGTATTTT	CASSVIGRGLGTDTQYF
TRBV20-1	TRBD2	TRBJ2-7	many	TGCAGTGCCGGACTAGCGGGTTCCTACGAGCAGTACTTC	CSAGLAGSYEQYF
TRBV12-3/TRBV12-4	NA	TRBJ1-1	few	TGTGCCAGCAGTTTAGGCGACAGAGAGGCTTTCTTT	CASSLGDREAFF
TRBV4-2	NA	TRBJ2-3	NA	TGTGCCAGCAGCCAGGATTCCCCGGGCAGCCCTAGCACAGATACGCAGTATTTT	CASSQDSPGSPSTDTQYF
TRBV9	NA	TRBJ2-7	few	TGTGCCAGCAGCGTACACGGCGGCTACGAGCAGTACTTC	CASSVHGGYEQYF
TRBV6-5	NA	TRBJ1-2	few	TGTGCCAGCAGTTTTTGGGGGTATGGCTACACCTTC	CASSFWGYGYTF
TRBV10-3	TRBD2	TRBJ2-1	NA	TGTGCCATCAGCGCGACTAGCGGGGGGCACAATGAGCAGTTCTTC	CAISATSGGHNEQFF
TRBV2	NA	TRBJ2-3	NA	TGTGCCAGCAGTAACCAGATGGGGGGCACAGATACGCAGTATTTT	CASSNQMGGTDTQYF
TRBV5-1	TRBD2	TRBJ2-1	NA	TGCGCCAGCTGGGGACCCGGGACTAGCGGGAGGACCAGCTCCTACAATGAGCAGTTCTTC	CASWGPGTSGRTSSYNEQFF
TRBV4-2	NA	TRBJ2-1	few	TGTGCCAGCAGCCAAGACGACACTAGCTGGAATGAGCAGTTCTTC	CASSQDDTSWNEQFF
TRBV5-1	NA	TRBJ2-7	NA	TGCGCCAGCAGCTTGGGACAGGCGGTTGGCGAGCAGTACTTC	CASSLGQAVGEQYF